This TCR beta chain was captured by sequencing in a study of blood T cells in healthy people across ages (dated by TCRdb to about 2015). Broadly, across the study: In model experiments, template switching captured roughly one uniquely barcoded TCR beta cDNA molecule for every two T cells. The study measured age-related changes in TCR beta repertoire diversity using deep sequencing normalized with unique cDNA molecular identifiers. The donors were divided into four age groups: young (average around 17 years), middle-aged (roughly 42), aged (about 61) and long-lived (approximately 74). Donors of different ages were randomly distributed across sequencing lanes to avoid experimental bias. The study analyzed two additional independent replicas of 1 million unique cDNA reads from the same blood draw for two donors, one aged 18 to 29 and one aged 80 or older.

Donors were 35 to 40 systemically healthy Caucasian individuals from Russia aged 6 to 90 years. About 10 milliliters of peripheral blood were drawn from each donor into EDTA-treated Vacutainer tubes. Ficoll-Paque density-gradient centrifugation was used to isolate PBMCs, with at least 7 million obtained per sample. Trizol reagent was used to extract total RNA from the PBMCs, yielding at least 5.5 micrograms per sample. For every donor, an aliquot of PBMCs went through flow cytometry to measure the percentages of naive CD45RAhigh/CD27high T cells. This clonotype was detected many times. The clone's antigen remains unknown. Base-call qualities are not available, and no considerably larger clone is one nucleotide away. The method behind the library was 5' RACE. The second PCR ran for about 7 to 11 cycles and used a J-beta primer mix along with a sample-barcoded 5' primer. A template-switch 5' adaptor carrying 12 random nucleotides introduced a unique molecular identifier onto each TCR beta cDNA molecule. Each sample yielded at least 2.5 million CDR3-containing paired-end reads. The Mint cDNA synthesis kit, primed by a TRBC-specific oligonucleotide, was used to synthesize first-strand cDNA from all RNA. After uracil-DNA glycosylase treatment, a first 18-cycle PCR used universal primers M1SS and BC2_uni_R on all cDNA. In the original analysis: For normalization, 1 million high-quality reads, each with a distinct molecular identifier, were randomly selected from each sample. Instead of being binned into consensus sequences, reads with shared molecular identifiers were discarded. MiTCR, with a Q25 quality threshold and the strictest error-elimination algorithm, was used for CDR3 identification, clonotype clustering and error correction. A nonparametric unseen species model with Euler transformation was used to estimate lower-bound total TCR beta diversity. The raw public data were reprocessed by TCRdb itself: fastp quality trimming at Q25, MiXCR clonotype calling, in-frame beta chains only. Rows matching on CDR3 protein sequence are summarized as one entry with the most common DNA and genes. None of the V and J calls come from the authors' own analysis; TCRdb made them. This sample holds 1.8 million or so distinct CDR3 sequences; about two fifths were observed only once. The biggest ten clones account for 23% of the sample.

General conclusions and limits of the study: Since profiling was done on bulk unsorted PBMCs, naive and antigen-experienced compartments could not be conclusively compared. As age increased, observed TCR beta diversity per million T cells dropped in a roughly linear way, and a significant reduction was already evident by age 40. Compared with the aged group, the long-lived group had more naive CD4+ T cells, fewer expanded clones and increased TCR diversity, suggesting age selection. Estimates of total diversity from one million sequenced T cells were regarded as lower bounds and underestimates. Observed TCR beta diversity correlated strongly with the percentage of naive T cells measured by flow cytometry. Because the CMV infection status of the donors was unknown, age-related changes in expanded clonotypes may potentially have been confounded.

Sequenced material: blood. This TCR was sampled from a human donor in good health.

The bases are TGTGCCAGCAGCGAACTCATTGGGACAGGGACTGAAGCTTTCTTT. This is translated as CASSELIGTGTEAFF. The rearrangement combines TRBV7-9 with TRBJ1-1; TRBD1 agrees with 9 junctional bases. The junction shows trimming of 5 bases on V and 5 bases on J, and the gene matches do not reach 9 bases of it. The CDR3 contains 15 residues, cysteine and phenylalanine counted. Only the CDR3 portion is preserved as DNA: 45 bases, with reading frame beginning at the first base. The germline V gene (reference sequence) gives CDR1 as SEHNR and CDR2 as FQNEAQ.